Listed below are T cell receptor beta chains from one sample, sequenced in a study of shared clonotypes between healthy human individuals. Only in-frame clones appear in the TCRdb table, and some are missing; sequencing was by immunoSEQ multiplex PCR. This sample has fewer than 3 million clones, with under 95% found just once. Sequenced material: naive CD4+ T cells from PBMCs. All receptors derive from a man between 18 and 35 years old in good health. Some clones in this sample may be carry-over from other donors' samples. CDR3s include the opening cysteine and the closing phenylalanine or tryptophan. Fields, in order: D gene, J gene, V gene, clone size, CDR3 protein, CDR3 DNA. The D gene is left open where the match is weak. Not every row has a clone size; where given, it reads once, few, many or a size class.

-	TRBJ1-1	TRBV5-6	-	CASSLFSAAQGDTEAFF	TGTGCCAGCAGCTTGTTTTCGGCAGCCCAGGGAGACACTGAAGCTTTCTTT
-	TRBJ1-1	TRBV7-3	-	CASSLLWNTEAFF	TGTGCCAGCAGCTTATTGTGGAACACTGAAGCTTTCTTT
-	TRBJ2-7	TRBV6-1	once	CASSEAGPPYEQYF	TGTGCCAGCAGTGAGGCAGGGCCCCCCTACGAGCAGTACTTC
-	TRBJ1-3	TRBV28	-	CASSFRVLTGSGNTIYF	TGTGCCAGCAGTTTTAGGGTGTTAACTGGATCTGGAAACACCATATATTTT
-	TRBJ1-1	TRBV11-2	-	CASSSLQGKNTEAFF	TGTGCCAGCAGCTCCCTACAGGGAAAGAACACTGAAGCTTTCTTT
-	TRBJ2-3	TRBV28	-	CASIRDGTDTQYF	TGTGCCAGCATAAGGGATGGCACAGATACGCAGTATTTT
-	TRBJ2-5	TRBV28	-	CASSAGRETQYF	TGTGCCAGCAGTGCTGGGCGGGAGACCCAGTACTTC
TRBD1	TRBJ1-1	TRBV5-1	-	CASSLVAGGVTEAFF	TGCGCCAGCAGCTTGGTAGCAGGGGGCGTCACTGAAGCTTTCTTT
TRBD1	TRBJ2-1	TRBV5-1	-	CASSLRQGGYNEQFF	TGCGCCAGCAGCTTACGACAGGGTGGCTACAATGAGCAGTTCTTC
TRBD2	TRBJ2-5	TRBV6-1	-	CAGRLAGVETQYF	TGTGCCGGACGACTAGCGGGAGTGGAGACCCAGTACTTC
-	TRBJ2-2	TRBV4-1	-	CASSQARVRDVGELFF	TGCGCCAGCAGCCAAGCAAGAGTTCGCGATGTCGGGGAGCTGTTTTTT
-	TRBJ1-5	TRBV28	-	CASSPSVGYSNQPQHF	TGTGCCAGCAGTCCTAGTGTAGGATATAGCAATCAGCCCCAGCATTTT
-	TRBJ1-4	TRBV6-5	once	CASSVSGARKLFF	TGTGCCAGCAGTGTGTCGGGGGCGCGAAAACTGTTTTTT
-	TRBJ2-2	TRBV14	-	CASSQDYWIGELFF	TGTGCCAGCAGCCAAGATTACTGGATCGGGGAGCTGTTTTTT
TRBD2	TRBJ2-1	TRBV7-2	-	CASSPETWTSPNEQFF	TGTGCCAGCAGCCCCGAAACCTGGACTAGCCCCAATGAGCAGTTCTTC
-	TRBJ2-1	TRBV5-1	-	CASSSEPGGSYNEQFF	TGCGCCAGCAGCTCGGAGCCCGGGGGCTCCTACAATGAGCAGTTCTTC
TRBD2	TRBJ2-3	TRBV5-4	-	CASSLTSGRAEAQYF	TGTGCCAGCAGTTTGACTAGCGGGAGGGCCGAGGCGCAGTATTTT
TRBD2	TRBJ2-3	TRBV7-9	-	CASSRTSGGFMDTQYF	TGTGCCAGCAGCCGTACTAGCGGGGGGTTTATGGATACGCAGTATTTT
-	TRBJ2-1	TRBV9	-	CASSVGLAGHNEQFF	TGTGCCAGCAGCGTTGGGCTAGCAGGGCACAATGAGCAGTTCTTC
TRBD1	TRBJ1-2	TRBV7-2	once	CASSLRQGLDGYTF	TGTGCCAGCAGCTTAAGACAGGGGCTGGATGGCTACACCTTC
-	TRBJ1-1	TRBV18	few	CASSPQRLGEAFF	TGTGCCAGCTCACCCCAGAGGTTGGGTGAAGCTTTCTTT
-	TRBJ2-5	TRBV6-6	-	CASTQEGVRETQYF	TGTGCCAGCACCCAGGAAGGAGTCCGGGAGACCCAGTACTTC
-	TRBJ2-3	TRBV13	once	CASSLDPTSTQYF	TGTGCCAGCAGCTTAGATCCTACGAGTACGCAGTATTTT
TRBD2	TRBJ2-1	TRBV7-2	-	CASSQRASGRAYNEQFF	TGTGCCAGCAGCCAAAGAGCTAGCGGGAGGGCCTACAATGAGCAGTTCTTC
TRBD1	TRBJ2-5	TRBV5-1	-	CASSSRDRVETQYF	TGCGCCAGCAGCTCTCGCGACAGGGTGGAGACCCAGTACTTC
-	TRBJ1-5	TRBV6-5	-	CASSYSPNQPQHF	TGTGCCAGCAGTTACTCGCCGAATCAGCCCCAGCATTTT
TRBD1	TRBJ2-3	TRBV5-6	once	CASSYPDRGGDTQYF	TGTGCCAGCAGCTACCCGGACAGGGGGGGAGATACGCAGTATTTT
-	TRBJ1-1	TRBV4-1	-	CASSQNAGTEAFF	TGCGCCAGCAGCCAAAACGCGGGAACTGAAGCTTTCTTT
-	TRBJ2-1	TRBV30	once	CAWAGRMSSYNEQFF	TGTGCCTGGGCGGGACGTATGAGCTCCTACAATGAGCAGTTCTTC
-	TRBJ1-5	TRBV28	once	CASSPQALSSNQPQHF	TGTGCCAGCAGTCCTCAAGCTCTATCGAGCAATCAGCCCCAGCATTTT
-	TRBJ2-1	TRBV20-1	-	CSAQGGGEQFF	TGCAGTGCTCAAGGGGGAGGTGAGCAGTTCTTC
TRBD1	TRBJ2-2	TRBV27	once	CASQQGATGELFF	TGTGCCAGCCAACAGGGGGCCACCGGGGAGCTGTTTTTT
TRBD1	TRBJ1-4	TRBV27	-	CASSPRTGANEKLFF	TGTGCCAGCAGTCCCAGGACAGGTGCTAATGAAAAACTGTTTTTT